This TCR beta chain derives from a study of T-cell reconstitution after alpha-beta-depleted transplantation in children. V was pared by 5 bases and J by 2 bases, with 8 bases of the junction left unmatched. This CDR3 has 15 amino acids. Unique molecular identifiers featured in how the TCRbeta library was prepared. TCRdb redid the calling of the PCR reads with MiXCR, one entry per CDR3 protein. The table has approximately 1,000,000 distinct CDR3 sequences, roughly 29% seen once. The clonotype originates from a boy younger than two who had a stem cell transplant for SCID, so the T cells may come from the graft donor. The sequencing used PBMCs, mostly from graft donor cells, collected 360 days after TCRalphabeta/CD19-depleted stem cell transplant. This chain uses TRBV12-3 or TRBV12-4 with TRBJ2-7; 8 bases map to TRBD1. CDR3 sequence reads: CASSGDRRTAYEQYF. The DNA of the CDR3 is TGTGCCAGCAGTGGGGACAGGAGGACGGCCTACGAGCAGTACTTC.